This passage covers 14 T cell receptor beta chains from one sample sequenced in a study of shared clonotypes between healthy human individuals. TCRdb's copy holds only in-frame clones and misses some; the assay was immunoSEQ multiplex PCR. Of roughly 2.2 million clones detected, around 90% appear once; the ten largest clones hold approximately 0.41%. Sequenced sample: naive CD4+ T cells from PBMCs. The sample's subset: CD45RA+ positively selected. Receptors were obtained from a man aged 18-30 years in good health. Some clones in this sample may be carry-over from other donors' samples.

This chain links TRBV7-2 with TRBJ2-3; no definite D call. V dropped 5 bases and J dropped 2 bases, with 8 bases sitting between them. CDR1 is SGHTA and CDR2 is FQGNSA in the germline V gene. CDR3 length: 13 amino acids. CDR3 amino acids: CASSREATDTQYF. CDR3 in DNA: TGTGCCAGCAGCAGAGAGGCCACAGATACGCAGTATTTT.

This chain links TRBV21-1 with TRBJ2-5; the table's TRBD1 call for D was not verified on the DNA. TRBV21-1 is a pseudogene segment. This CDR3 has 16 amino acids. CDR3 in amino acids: CASSSYPEDTVRTQYF. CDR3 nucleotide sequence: TGTGCCAGCAGCTCCTATCCAGAAGACACGGTTAGGACCCAGTACTTC.

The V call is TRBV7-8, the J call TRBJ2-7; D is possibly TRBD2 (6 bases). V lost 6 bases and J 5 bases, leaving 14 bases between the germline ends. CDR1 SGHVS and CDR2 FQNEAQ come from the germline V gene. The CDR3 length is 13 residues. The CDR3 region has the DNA TGTGCCAGCAGTTCCCGGGGGAGAAACGAGCAGTACTTC. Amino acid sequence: CASSSRGRNEQYF. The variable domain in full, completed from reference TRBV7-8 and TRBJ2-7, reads GAGVSQSPRYKVAKRGQDVALRCDPISGHVSLFWYQQALGQGPEFLTYFQNEAQLDKSGLPSDRFFAERPEGSVSTLKIQRTQQEDSAVYLCASSSRGRNEQYFGPGTRLTVT.

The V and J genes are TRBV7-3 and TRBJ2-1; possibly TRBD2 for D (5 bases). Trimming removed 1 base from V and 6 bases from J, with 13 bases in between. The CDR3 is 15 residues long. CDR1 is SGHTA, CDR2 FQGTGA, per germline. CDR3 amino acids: CASSLRIAGPNEQFF. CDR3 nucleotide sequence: TGTGCCAGCAGCTTAAGGATCGCGGGTCCCAATGAGCAGTTCTTC.

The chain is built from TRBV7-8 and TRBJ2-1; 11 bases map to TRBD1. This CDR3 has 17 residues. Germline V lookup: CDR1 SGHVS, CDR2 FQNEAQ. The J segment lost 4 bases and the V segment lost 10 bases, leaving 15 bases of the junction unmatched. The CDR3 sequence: CAILAYRTGGAYNEQFF. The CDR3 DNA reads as TGTGCCATCCTGGCCTACAGGACAGGGGGCGCTTACAATGAGCAGTTCTTC.

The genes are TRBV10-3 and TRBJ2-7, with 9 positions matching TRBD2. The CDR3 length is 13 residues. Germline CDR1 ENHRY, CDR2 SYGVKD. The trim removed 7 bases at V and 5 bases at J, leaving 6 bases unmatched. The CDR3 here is CAITSGRIDEQYF. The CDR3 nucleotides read TGTGCCATCACCAGCGGGAGGATCGACGAGCAGTACTTC.

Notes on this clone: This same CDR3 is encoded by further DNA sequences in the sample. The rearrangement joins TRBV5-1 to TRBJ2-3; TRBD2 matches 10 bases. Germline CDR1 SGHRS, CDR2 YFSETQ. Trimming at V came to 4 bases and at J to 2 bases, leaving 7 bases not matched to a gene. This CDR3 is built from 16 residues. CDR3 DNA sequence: TGCGCCAGCAGCCAAGGACTAGCGGCCTCCACAGATACGCAGTATTTT. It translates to CASSQGLAASTDTQYF.

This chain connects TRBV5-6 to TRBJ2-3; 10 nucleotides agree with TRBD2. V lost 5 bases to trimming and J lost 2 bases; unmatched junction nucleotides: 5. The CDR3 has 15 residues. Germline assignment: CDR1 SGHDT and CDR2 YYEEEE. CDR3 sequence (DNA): TGTGCCAGCAGGGAACTAGCGGGACTCACAGATACGCAGTATTTT. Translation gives CASRELAGLTDTQYF.

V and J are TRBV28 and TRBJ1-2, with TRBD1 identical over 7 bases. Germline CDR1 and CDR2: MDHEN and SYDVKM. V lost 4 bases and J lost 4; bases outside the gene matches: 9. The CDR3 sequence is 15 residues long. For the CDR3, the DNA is TGTGCCAGCAGTTCTAACAGGGGCGGGGGCTATGGCTACACCTTC. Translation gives CASSSNRGGGYGYTF.

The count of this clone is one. The CDR3 region is CASSPNGQSQYGGYTF. The CDR3 DNA reads as TGTGCCAGCTCACCAAATGGACAGAGTCAATATGGTGGCTACACCTTC. The chain links TRBV18 to TRBJ1-2; possible D gene TRBD1, 6 bases. The germline V and J ends were trimmed by 2 bases and 7 bases, with 20 bases remaining between them. The CDR3 runs to 16 residues. Germline V lookup: CDR1 KGHSH, CDR2 LQKENI.

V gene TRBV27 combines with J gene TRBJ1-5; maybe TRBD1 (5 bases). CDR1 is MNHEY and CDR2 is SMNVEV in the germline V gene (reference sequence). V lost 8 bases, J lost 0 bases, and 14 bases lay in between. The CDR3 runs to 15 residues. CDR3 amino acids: CASQRTPYSNQPQHF. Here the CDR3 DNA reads TGTGCCAGCCAAAGGACACCATATAGCAATCAGCCCCAGCATTTT.

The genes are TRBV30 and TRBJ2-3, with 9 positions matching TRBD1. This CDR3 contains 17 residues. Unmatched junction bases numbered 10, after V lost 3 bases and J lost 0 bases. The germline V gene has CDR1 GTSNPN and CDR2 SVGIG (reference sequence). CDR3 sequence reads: CAWRQGQGAFSTDTQYF. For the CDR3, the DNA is TGTGCCTGGAGGCAGGGACAGGGAGCCTTTAGCACAGATACGCAGTATTTT.

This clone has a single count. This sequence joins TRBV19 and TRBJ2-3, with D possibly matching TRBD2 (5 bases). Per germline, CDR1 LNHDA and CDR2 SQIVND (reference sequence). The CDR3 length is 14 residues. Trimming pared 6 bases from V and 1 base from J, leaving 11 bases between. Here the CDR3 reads CASRRDMGTDTQYF. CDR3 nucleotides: TGTGCCAGTAGGAGGGATATGGGCACAGATACGCAGTATTTT.

The DNA for the CDR3 is TGTGCCAGCAGCTTAGTAGGAAGTCAACTCAATCAGCCCCAGCATTTT. Encoded protein: CASSLVGSQLNQPQHF. V gene TRBV7-2 combines with J gene TRBJ1-5; D uncertain. Trimming shortened V by 1 base and J by 3 bases, and 13 bases separated the two germline ends. CDR3 length equals 16 residues. The germline CDR1 and CDR2 sequences are SGHTA and FQGNSA.